This T cell receptor (beta chain) is drawn from a study of T cell responses to AZD1222 COVID-19 vaccine. With regard to this clone: Its antigen is undetermined.

Sequenced by immunoSEQ multiplex PCR; TCRdb stores in-frame clones only, minus some. The sample carries roughly 180,000 clones, 75% to 90% recorded once. Germline CDR1 SGHVS, CDR2 FQNEAQ. This CDR3 spans 14 amino acids. Trimming removed 2 bases from V and 4 bases from J, with 11 bases in between. Findings and limits, study-wide: In a largely white British group with more females than males, clonal diversity was possibly underestimated. Seropositive status at baseline applied to only five or six AZD1222 recipients. Reportedly, nearly half of unique spike TCRs recognized epitopes outside B.1.351/B.1.1.7 mutations.

The rearrangement links TRBV7-8 to TRBJ1-1, with D hard to call. This TCR was sampled from an adult in good health. The input for sequencing was peripheral blood, taken on day 0 of AZD1222 vaccination. CDR3 in amino acids: CASSLSPDLTEAFF. The CDR3 DNA reads as TGTGCCAGCAGCTTATCACCAGACCTCACTGAAGCTTTCTTT.